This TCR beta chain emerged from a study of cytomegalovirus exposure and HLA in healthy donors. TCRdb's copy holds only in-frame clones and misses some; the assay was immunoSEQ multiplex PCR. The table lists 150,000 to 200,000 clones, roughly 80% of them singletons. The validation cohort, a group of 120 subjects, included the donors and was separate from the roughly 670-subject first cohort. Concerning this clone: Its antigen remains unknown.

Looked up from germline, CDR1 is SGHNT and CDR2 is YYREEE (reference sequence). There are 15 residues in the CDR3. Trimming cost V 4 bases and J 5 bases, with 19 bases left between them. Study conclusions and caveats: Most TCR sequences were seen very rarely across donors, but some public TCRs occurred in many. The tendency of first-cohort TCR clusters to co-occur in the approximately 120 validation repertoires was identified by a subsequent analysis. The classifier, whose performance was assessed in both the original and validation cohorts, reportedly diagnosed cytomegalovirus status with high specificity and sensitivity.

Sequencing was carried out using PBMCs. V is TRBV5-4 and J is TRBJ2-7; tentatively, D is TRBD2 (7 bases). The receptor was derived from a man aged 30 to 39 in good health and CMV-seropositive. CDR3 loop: CASSRGGGPRDEQYF. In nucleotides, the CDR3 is TGTGCCAGCAGCCGGGGAGGGGGGCCTAGGGACGAGCAGTACTTC.